The text below deals with one TCR beta chain. This CDR3 spans 13 amino acids. Germline values: CDR1 KGHSH, CDR2 LQKENI. V lost 5 bases, J lost 7 bases, and 14 bases lay in between. These data come from a study of blood T cell repertoires in COVID-19. Overall study context: Acute-phase and convalescent COVID-19 samples originated in the United States, Italy and Spain.

Source study methods: Amplification of reference gene primers was used by the study to estimate nucleated cell counts. Libraries were prepared by immunoSEQ multiplex PCR; TCRdb keeps only in-frame clonotypes and omits some of them. For V, J and clone size, that table is used; D and trimming come from the DNA. The sample lists tens of thousands of clones; approximately 81% were seen once. Seattle patients were enrolled while actively infected and followed longitudinally. V gene TRBV18 combines with J gene TRBJ1-2; D ambiguous. Sequencing was carried out using peripheral blood. The clonotype was recovered from a man aged 65 to 85 with COVID-19, enrolled during active disease. The CDR3 spells CASSSPGRGGYTF. The CDR3 DNA reads TGTGCCAGCTCATCCCCAGGACGGGGTGGCTACACCTTC.